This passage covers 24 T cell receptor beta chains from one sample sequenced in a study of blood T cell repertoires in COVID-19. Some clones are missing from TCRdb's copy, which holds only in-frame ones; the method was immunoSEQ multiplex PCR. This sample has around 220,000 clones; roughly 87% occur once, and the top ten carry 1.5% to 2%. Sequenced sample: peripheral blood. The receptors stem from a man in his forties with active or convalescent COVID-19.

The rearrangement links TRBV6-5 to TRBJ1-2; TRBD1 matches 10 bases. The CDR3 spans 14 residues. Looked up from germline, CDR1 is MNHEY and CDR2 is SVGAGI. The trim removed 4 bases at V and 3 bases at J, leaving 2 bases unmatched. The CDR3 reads CASSWGTGDYGYTF. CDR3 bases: TGTGCCAGCAGTTGGGGGACAGGGGACTATGGCTACACCTTC.

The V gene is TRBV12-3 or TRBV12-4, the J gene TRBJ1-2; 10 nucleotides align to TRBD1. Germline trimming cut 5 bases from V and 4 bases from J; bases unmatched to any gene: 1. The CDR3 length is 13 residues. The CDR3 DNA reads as TGTGCCAGCAGTCGGGACAGGGGCTATGGCTACACCTTC. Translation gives CASSRDRGYGYTF.

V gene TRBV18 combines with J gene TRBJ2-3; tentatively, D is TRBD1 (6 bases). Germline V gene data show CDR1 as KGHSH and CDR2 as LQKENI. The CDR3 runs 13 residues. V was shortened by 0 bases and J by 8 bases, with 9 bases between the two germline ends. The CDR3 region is CASSPPGQSTQYF. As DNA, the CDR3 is TGTGCCAGCTCACCACCGGGACAAAGTACGCAGTATTTT. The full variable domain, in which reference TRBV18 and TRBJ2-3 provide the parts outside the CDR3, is NAGVMQNPRHLVRRRGQEARLRCSPMKGHSHVYWYRQLPEEGLKFMVYLQKENIIDESGMPKERFSAEFPKEGPSILRIQQVVRGDSAAYFCASSPPGQSTQYFGPGTRLTVL.

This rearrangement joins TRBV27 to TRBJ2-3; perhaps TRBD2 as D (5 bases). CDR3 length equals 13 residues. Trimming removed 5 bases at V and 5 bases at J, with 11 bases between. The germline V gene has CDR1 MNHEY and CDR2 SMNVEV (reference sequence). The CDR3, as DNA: TGTGCCAGCAGTCCCCTTAGCGTAGATACGCAGTATTTT. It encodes CASSPLSVDTQYF.

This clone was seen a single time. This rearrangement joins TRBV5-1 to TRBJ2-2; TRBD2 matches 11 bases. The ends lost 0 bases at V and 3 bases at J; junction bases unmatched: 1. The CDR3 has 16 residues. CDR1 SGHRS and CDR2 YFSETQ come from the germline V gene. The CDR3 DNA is TGCGCCAGCAGCTTGGTAGCGGGAGGGTACACCGGGGAGCTGTTTTTT. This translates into CASSLVAGGYTGELFF.

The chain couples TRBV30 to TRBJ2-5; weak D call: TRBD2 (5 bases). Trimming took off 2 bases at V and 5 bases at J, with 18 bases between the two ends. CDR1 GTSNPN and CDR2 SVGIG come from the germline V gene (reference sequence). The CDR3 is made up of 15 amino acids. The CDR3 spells CAWSHGGSAGETQYF. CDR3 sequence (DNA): TGTGCCTGGAGTCATGGTGGGAGTGCTGGGGAGACCCAGTACTTC.

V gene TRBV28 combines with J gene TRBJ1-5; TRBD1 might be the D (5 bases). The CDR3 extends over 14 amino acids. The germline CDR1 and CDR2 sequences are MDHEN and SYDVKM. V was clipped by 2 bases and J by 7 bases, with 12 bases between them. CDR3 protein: CASSLRQRIQPQHF. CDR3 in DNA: TGTGCCAGCAGTTTACGACAGAGGATCCAGCCCCAGCATTTT.

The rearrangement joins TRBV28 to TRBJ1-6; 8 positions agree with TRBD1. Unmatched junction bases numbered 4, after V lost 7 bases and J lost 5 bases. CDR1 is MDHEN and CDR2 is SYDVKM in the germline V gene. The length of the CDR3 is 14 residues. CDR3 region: CASTLDRDNSPLHF. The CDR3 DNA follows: TGTGCCAGCACCCTGGACAGGGATAATTCACCCCTCCACTTT.

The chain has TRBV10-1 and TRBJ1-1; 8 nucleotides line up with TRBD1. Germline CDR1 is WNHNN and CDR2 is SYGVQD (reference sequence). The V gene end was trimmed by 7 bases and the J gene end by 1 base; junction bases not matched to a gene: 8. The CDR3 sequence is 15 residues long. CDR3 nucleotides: TGCGCCAGCATGGATCGGACAGGGAGGAACACTGAAGCTTTCTTT. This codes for CASMDRTGRNTEAFF.

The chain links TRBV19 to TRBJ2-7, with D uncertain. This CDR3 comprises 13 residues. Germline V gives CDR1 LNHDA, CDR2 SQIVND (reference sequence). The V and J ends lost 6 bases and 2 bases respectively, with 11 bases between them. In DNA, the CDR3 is TGTGCCAGTAGCGAGGCGAGCCCCTACGAGCAGTACTTC. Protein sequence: CASSEASPYEQYF. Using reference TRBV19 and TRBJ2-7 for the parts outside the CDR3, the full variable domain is DGGITQSPKYLFRKEGQNVTLSCEQNLNHDAMYWYRQDPGQGLRLIYYSQIVNDFQKGDIAEGYSVSREKKESFPLTVTSAQKNPTAFYLCASSEASPYEQYFGPGTRLTVT.

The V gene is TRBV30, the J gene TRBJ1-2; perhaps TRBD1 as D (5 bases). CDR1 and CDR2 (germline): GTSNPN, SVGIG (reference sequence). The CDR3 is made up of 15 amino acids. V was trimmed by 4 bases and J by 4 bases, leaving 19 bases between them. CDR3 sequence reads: CAWNQGLDGSYGYTF. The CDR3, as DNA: TGTGCCTGGAACCAGGGTTTAGACGGCAGCTATGGCTACACCTTC.

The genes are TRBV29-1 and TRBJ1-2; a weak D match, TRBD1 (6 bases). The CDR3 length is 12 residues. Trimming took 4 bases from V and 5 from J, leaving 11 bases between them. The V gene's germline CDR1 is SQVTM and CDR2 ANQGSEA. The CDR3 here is CSVGQAGYGYTF. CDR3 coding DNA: TGCAGCGTTGGACAGGCGGGTTATGGCTACACCTTC. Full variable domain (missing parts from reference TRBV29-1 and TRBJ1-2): SAVISQKPSRDICQRGTSLTIQCQVDSQVTMMFWYRQQPGQSLTLIATANQGSEATYESGFVIDKFPISRPNLTFSTLTVSNMSPEDSSIYLCSVGQAGYGYTFGSGTRLTVV.

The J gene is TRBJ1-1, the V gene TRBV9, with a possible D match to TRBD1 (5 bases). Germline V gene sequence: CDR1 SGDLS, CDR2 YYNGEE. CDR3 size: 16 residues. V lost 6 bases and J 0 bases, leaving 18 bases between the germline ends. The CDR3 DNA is TGTGCCAGCAAACCTTATCAAGACAGAATGAACACTGAAGCTTTCTTT. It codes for CASKPYQDRMNTEAFF.

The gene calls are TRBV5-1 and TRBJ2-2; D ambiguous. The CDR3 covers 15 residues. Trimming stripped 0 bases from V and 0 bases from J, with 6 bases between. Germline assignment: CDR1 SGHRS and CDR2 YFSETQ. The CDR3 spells CASSLVLTNTGELFF. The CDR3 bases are TGCGCCAGCAGCTTGGTGCTAACGAACACCGGGGAGCTGTTTTTT.

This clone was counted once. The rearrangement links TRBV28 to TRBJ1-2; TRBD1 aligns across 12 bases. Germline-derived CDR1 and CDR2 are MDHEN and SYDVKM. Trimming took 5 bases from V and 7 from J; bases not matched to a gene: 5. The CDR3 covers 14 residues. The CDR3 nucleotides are TGTGCCAGCAGTCCCGGGACAGGGGGCCCTGGCTACACCTTC. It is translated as CASSPGTGGPGYTF.

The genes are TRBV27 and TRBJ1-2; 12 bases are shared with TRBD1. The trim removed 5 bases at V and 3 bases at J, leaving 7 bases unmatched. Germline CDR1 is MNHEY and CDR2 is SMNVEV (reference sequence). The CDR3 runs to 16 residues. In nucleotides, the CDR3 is TGTGCCAGCAGTCAAGGGGGACAGGGGGCTGACTATGGCTACACCTTC. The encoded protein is CASSQGGQGADYGYTF.

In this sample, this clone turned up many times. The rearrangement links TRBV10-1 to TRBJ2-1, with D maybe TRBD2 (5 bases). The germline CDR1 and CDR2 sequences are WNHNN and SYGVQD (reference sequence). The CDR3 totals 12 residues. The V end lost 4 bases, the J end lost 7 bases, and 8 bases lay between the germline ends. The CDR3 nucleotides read TGCGCCAGCAGTGGACCGGGGAATGAGCAGTTCTTC. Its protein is CASSGPGNEQFF.

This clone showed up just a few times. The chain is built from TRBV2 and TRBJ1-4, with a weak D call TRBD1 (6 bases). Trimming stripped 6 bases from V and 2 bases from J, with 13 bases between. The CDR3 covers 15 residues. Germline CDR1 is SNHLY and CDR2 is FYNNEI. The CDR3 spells CASRQGLRTNEKLFF. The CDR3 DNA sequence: TGTGCCAGCAGACAGGGTCTCAGGACTAATGAAAAACTGTTTTTT.

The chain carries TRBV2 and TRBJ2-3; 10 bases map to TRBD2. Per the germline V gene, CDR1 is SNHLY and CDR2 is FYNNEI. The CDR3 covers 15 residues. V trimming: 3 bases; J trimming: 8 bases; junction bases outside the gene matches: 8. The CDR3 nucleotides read TGTGCCAGCAGTGATTCTAGCGGGGGAAGTGGTACGCAGTATTTT. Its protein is CASSDSSGGSGTQYF. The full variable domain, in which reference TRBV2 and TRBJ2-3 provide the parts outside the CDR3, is EPEVTQTPSHQVTQMGQEVILRCVPISNHLYFYWYRQILGQKVEFLVSFYNNEISEKSEIFDDQFSVERPDGSNFTLKIRSTKLEDSAMYFCASSDSSGGSGTQYFGPGTRLTVL.

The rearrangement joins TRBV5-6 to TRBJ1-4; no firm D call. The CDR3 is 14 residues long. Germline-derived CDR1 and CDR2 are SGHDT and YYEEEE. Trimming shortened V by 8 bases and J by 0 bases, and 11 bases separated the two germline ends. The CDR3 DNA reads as TGTGCCAGTACAAGGAGGGCAACTAATGAAAAACTGTTTTTT. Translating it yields CASTRRATNEKLFF.

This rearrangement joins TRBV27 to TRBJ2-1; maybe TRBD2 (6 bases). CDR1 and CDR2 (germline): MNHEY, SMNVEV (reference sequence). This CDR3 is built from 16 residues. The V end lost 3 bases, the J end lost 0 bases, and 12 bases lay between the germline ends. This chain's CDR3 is CASSLISAGSYNEQFF. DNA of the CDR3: TGTGCCAGCAGTTTGATTTCAGCGGGCTCCTACAATGAGCAGTTCTTC.

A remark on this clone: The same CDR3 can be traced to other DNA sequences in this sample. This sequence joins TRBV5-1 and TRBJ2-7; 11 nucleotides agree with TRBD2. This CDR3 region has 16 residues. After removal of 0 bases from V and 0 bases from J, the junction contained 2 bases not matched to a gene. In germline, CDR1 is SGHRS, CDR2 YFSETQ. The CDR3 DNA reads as TGCGCCAGCAGCTTGGGGCTAGCGGGAGGCTCCTACGAGCAGTACTTC. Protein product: CASSLGLAGGSYEQYF. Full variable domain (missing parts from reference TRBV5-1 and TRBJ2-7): KAGVTQTPRYLIKTRGQQVTLSCSPISGHRSVSWYQQTPGQGLQFLFEYFSETQRNKGNFPGRFSGRQFSNSRSEMNVSTLELGDSALYLCASSLGLAGGSYEQYFGPGTRLTVT.

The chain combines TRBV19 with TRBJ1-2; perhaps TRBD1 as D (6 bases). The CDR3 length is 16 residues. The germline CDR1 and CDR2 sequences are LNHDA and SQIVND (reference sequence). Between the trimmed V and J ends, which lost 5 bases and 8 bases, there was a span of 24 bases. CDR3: CASSWGTSPLGGGYTF. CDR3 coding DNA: TGTGCCAGTAGTTGGGGGACCTCTCCTCTAGGGGGAGGCTACACCTTC.

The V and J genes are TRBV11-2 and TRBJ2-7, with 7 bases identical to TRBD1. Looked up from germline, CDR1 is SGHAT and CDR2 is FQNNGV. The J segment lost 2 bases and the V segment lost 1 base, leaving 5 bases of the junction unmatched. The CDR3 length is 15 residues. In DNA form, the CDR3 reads TGTGCCAGCAGCTTAGGGGACAGTAGCACCTACGAGCAGTACTTC. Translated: CASSLGDSSTYEQYF.